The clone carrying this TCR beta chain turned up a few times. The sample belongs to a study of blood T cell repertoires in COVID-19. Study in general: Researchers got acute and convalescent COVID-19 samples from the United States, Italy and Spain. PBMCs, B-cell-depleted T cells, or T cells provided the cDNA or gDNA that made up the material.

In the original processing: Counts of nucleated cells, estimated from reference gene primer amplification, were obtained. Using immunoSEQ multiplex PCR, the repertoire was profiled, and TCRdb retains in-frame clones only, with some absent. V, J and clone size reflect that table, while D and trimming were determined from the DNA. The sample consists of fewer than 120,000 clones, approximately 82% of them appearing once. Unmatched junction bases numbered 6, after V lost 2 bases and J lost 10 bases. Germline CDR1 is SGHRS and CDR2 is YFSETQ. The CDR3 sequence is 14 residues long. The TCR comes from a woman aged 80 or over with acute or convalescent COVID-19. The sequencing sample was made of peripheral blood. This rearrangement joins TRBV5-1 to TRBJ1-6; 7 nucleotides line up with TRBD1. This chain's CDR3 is CASSFTGVRSPLHF. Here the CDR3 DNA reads TGCGCCAGCAGCTTTACAGGGGTTCGATCACCCCTCCACTTT.